This TCR beta chain was documented in a study of T cell responses to AZD1222 COVID-19 vaccine. Method: immunoSEQ multiplex PCR; TCRdb's copy keeps in-frame clones and lacks some. This table holds 150,000 to 200,000 clones, 90% found once. This sequence originates from an adult in good health. The source material was peripheral blood, sampled on day 0 of AZD1222 vaccination.

The CDR3 DNA reads as TGTGCCAGCAGTTCAAACCGGGTCAAAACCTACGAGCAGTACTTC. It translates to CASSSNRVKTYEQYF. V is TRBV2 and J is TRBJ2-7, with unresolved D. The V end lost 5 bases, the J end lost 2 bases, and 16 bases lay between the germline ends. This CDR3 comprises 15 residues. CDR1 and CDR2 (germline): SNHLY, FYNNEI.